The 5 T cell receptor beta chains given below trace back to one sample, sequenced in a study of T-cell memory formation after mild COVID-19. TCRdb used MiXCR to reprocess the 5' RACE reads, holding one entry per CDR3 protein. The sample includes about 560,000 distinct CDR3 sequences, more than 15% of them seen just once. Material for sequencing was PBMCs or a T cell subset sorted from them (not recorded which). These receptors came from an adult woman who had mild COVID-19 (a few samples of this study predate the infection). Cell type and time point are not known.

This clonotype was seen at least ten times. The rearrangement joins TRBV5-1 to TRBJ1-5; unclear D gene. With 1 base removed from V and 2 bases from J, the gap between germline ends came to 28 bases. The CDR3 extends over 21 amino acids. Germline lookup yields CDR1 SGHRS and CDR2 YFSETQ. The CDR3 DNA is TGCGCCAGCAGCTTGTACTTAAGGTCTACAGAATTATTTGCTGGCAATCAGCCCCAGCATTTT. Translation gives CASSLYLRSTELFAGNQPQHF.

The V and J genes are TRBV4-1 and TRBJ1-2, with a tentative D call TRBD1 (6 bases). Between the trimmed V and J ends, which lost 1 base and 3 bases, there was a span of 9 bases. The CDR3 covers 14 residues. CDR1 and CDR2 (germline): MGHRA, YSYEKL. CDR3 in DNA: TGCGCCAGCAGCCAAGCCCCAGGGGACTATGGCTACACCTTC. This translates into CASSQAPGDYGYTF.

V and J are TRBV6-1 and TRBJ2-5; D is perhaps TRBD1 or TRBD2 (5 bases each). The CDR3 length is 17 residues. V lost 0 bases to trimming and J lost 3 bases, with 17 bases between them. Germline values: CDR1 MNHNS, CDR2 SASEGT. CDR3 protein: CASSEAGPGTGKETQYF. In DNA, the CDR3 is TGTGCCAGCAGTGAAGCGGGGCCGGGGACGGGGAAAGAGACCCAGTACTTC.

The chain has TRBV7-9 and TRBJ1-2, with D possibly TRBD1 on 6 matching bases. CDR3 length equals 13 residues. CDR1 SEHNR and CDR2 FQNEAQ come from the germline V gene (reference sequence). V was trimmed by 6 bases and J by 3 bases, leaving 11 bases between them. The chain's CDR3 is CASRAGAHYGYTF. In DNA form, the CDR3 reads TGTGCCAGCAGGGCAGGGGCCCACTATGGCTACACCTTC.

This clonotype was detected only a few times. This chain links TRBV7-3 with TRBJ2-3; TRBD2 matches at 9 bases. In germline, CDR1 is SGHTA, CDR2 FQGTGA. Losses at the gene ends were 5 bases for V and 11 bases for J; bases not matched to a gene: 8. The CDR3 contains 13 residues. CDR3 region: CASSHELAGLQYF. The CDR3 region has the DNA TGTGCCAGCAGCCACGAACTAGCGGGTTTGCAGTATTTT.